The source of this T cell receptor (beta chain) is a study of blood T cell repertoires in COVID-19. Germline values: CDR1 MNHEY, CDR2 SMNVEV (reference sequence). This CDR3 contains 15 residues. Trimming cost V 6 bases and J 4 bases, with 18 bases left between them. Sequencing was performed with immunoSEQ multiplex PCR; in TCRdb, only in-frame clones are kept and a portion is missing. The data hold approximately 400,000 clones, with about four fifths observed a single time. V and J are TRBV27 and TRBJ1-2; unclear D gene. The clonotype originates from a woman aged 45-65 years who had recovered from COVID-19. Sample: PBMCs or T cells enriched from blood (not recorded which). CDR3 DNA sequence: TGTGCCAGCAGCCCCCGGAGTACGGTCCCCTATGGCTACACCTTC. Protein sequence: CASSPRSTVPYGYTF.